This TCR beta chain was profiled in a study of radiation and T cells in renal cell carcinoma. In the study overall: Nephrectomy followed 15 Gy stereotactic body radiation by 4 weeks.

CDR1 and CDR2 from the germline V gene are SGDLS and YYNGEE. The CDR3 is made up of 17 amino acids. V lost 0 bases and J lost 3; bases outside the gene matches: 8. The time point is: blood 2 weeks post-SBRT. Treatment described: 15 Gy SBRT to primary tumor, nephrectomy 4 weeks later. Blood was sampled at baseline, 2 weeks and 4 weeks after SBRT. Produced via immunoSEQ multiplex PCR; TCRdb's table is partial and in-frame only. There are roughly 60,000 clones in the sample; 70% to 80% occur only once, and roughly 7% lies in the top ten. The input for sequencing was blood, taken from a patient whose treatment included radiotherapy and nephrectomy. The chain carries TRBV9 and TRBJ2-3; TRBD2 matches at 9 bases. This clonotype originated in a man in his sixties with renal cell carcinoma. CDR3 nucleotide sequence: TGTGCCAGCAGCGTAGAGCCAGCGGGGGGTTGGACAGATACGCAGTATTTT. This translates into CASSVEPAGGWTDTQYF.